This passage covers 32 T cell receptor beta chains from one sample sequenced in a study of cytomegalovirus exposure and HLA in healthy donors. The primer mix had 60 Vbeta and 13 Jbeta primers. Some clones are missing from TCRdb's copy, which holds only in-frame ones; the method was immunoSEQ multiplex PCR. The data show hundreds of thousands of clones, with roughly two thirds seen just once and over 2% held by the top ten. The sequenced material came from PBMCs. These receptor sequences come from a female donor in good health and CMV-seronegative.

The gene calls are TRBV7-6 and TRBJ2-7, with D possibly matching TRBD2 (6 bases). V gave up 1 base and J gave up 4 bases, with 11 bases separating them. The CDR3 is 14 residues long. Germline V CDR1 and CDR2: SGHVS, FNYEAQ. DNA of the CDR3: TGTGCCAGCAGCTTAGTGTTTAGCGGATACGAGCAGTACTTC. This gives the protein CASSLVFSGYEQYF.

With regard to this clone: An end of the junction does not agree with germline; a read error may underlie this. The gene calls are TRBV6-1 and TRBJ2-7; 9 bases match TRBD1. This CDR3 has 15 residues. Germline values: CDR1 MNHNS, CDR2 SASEGT. The CDR3 sequence is CASREGQGLSYEQYF. The CDR3 DNA reads as TGTGCCAGCAGGGAAGGACAGGGGCTGTCCTACGAGCAGTACTTC.

The CDR3 spells CASSPQDNYGYTF. The CDR3 DNA follows: TGTGCCAGCAGTCCACAGGATAACTATGGCTACACCTTC. The chain has TRBV6-5 and TRBJ1-2; possible D gene TRBD1, 5 bases. The CDR3 loop spans 13 amino acids. V shed 5 bases and J shed 1 base, with 8 bases lying between them. Germline assignment: CDR1 MNHEY and CDR2 SVGAGI.

This sequence joins TRBV12-5 and TRBJ1-1; D remains ambiguous. The CDR3 totals 14 residues. Trimming removed 6 bases from V and 10 bases from J, with 21 bases in between. Germline V gives CDR1 LGHNT, CDR2 FRNRAP. This CDR3 reads CASGSITETPGAFF. CDR3 sequence (DNA): TGTGCTAGTGGATCTATAACAGAAACCCCTGGAGCTTTCTTT.

This chain uses TRBV5-8 with TRBJ1-4, with 9 bases matching TRBD1. The germline V gene encodes CDR1 SGHTS and CDR2 YDEGEE. The V and J ends lost 4 bases and 8 bases, in that order; junction bases with no gene match: 3. CDR3 length: 13 amino acids. The CDR3 bases are TGTGCCAGCAGCCAAGACAGGGGGGAAAAACTGTTTTTT. This gives the protein CASSQDRGEKLFF.

This clone was counted only a few times. V usage is TRBV27 and J usage is TRBJ2-7, with TRBD1 matching 8 bases. The length of the CDR3 is 14 residues. The junction had 4 bases not matched to a gene; V was cut back by 3 bases and J by 3 bases. From germline, CDR1 is MNHEY and CDR2 SMNVEV (reference sequence). For the CDR3, the DNA is TGTGCCAGCAGTTTGGACAGGGCACGCTACGAGCAGTACTTC. Its protein is CASSLDRARYEQYF.

This clone was seen a few times. The rearrangement joins TRBV4-2 to TRBJ1-1; the match to TRBD1 covers 7 bases. This CDR3 contains 14 residues. CDR1 LGHNA and CDR2 YNFKEQ come from the germline V gene. Trimming removed 3 bases from V and 4 bases from J; junction bases left unmatched: 5. The CDR3 DNA is TGTGCCAGCAGCCAGAGGGGGCTCGGCACTGAAGCTTTCTTT. Protein sequence: CASSQRGLGTEAFF.

The chain couples TRBV10-1 to TRBJ2-7; possibly TRBD1 for D (5 bases). V shed 4 bases and J shed 7 bases, with 14 bases lying between them. This CDR3 spans 13 amino acids. CDR1 is WNHNN, CDR2 SYGVQD, per germline (reference sequence). The CDR3 is CASSGTRMWEQYF. The CDR3 DNA is TGCGCCAGCAGTGGGACAAGGATGTGGGAGCAGTACTTC.

The rearrangement joins TRBV5-1 to TRBJ2-1, with 11 bases identical to TRBD2. This CDR3 region has 15 residues. With 0 bases clipped from V and 6 bases from J, the junction kept 2 bases outside the gene matches. The V gene's germline CDR1 is SGHRS and CDR2 YFSETQ. CDR3 sequence reads: CASSLELAGANEQFF. CDR3 bases: TGCGCCAGCAGCTTGGAACTAGCGGGAGCCAATGAGCAGTTCTTC.

V and J are TRBV28 and TRBJ1-3, with D perhaps TRBD1 (6 bases). This CDR3 spans 14 amino acids. From germline, CDR1 is MDHEN and CDR2 SYDVKM. Trimming removed 10 bases from V and 0 bases from J, with 13 bases in between. CDR3 protein: CATYRDISGNTIYF. The CDR3, as DNA: TGTGCCACTTATCGGGACATCTCTGGAAACACCATATATTTT.

V and J are TRBV29-1 and TRBJ2-7, with 7 nucleotides matching TRBD1. The germline V gene encodes CDR1 SQVTM and CDR2 ANQGSEA. V was pared by 7 bases and J by 1 base, with 7 bases of the junction left unmatched. The CDR3 sequence is 13 residues long. Here the CDR3 DNA reads TGCAGCGCTACTTCGACAGGGTCCTACGAGCAGTACTTC. It yields the protein CSATSTGSYEQYF.

This clone has more than one count but fewer than ten. The J gene is TRBJ2-7, the V gene TRBV5-4, with TRBD2 matching 10 bases. The V gene end was trimmed by 3 bases and the J gene end by 7 bases; junction bases not matched to a gene: 7. The CDR3 has 14 amino acids. Germline V lookup: CDR1 SGHNT, CDR2 YYREEE (reference sequence). The CDR3 sequence is CASSSSGRVWEQYF. The DNA of the CDR3 is TGTGCCAGCAGCTCGAGCGGGAGGGTCTGGGAGCAGTACTTC. The complete variable domain, with remaining parts taken from reference TRBV5-4 and TRBJ2-7, reads ETGVTQSPTHLIKTRGQQVTLRCSSQSGHNTVSWYQQALGQGPQFIFQYYREEENGRGNFPPRFSGLQFPNYSSELNVNALELDDSALYLCASSSSGRVWEQYFGPGTRLTVT.

The chain recombines TRBV5-8 with TRBJ1-5; possible D gene TRBD1, 5 bases. Between the trimmed V and J ends, which lost 3 bases and 4 bases, there was a span of 14 bases. The germline gives CDR1 SGHTS, CDR2 YDEGEE. This CDR3 comprises 15 residues. The CDR3 loop is CASSSTVRPNQPQHF. Here the CDR3 DNA reads TGTGCCAGCAGCTCGACAGTCAGACCGAATCAGCCCCAGCATTTT.

The rearrangement uses TRBV28 and TRBJ1-2, with 12 bases fitting TRBD1. Germline CDR1 is MDHEN and CDR2 is SYDVKM. J lost 6 bases, V lost 3 bases, and 2 bases had no gene match. This CDR3 region has 14 residues. The CDR3 DNA sequence: TGTGCCAGCAGTTTCGGGACAGGGGGCGATGGCTACACCTTC. Amino acid sequence: CASSFGTGGDGYTF.

This chain links TRBV4-1 with TRBJ2-7, with D possibly being TRBD1 (6 bases). The length of the CDR3 is 17 residues. Germline V gene sequence: CDR1 MGHRA, CDR2 YSYEKL. V was shortened by 0 bases and J by 6 bases, with 21 bases between the two germline ends. CDR3 sequence reads: CASSQDGGTSVIREQYF. The CDR3 DNA is TGCGCCAGCAGCCAAGATGGGGGCACCAGCGTAATACGCGAGCAGTACTTC.

V is TRBV5-4 and J is TRBJ1-1; D gene ambiguous. The V gene lost 4 bases and the J gene lost 7 bases, with 14 bases spanning the gap. There are 13 residues in the CDR3. From germline, CDR1 is SGHNT and CDR2 YYREEE (reference sequence). Here the CDR3 reads CASSPRDFSEAFF. The CDR3 DNA is TGTGCCAGCAGCCCGAGGGATTTCAGTGAAGCTTTCTTT. Filled out from reference TRBV5-4 and TRBJ1-1, the complete variable domain reads ETGVTQSPTHLIKTRGQQVTLRCSSQSGHNTVSWYQQALGQGPQFIFQYYREEENGRGNFPPRFSGLQFPNYSSELNVNALELDDSALYLCASSPRDFSEAFFGQGTRLTVV.

This clone is a singleton in its sample. The same CDR3 is also encoded by other DNA sequences in this sample. The chain couples TRBV18 to TRBJ2-5, with 9 bases identical to TRBD2. The germline V gene has CDR1 KGHSH and CDR2 LQKENI. J was trimmed by 2 bases and V by 0 bases; bases with no gene match: 1. The CDR3 has 15 amino acids. The CDR3 here is CASSPPLAGQETQYF. The CDR3 DNA is TGTGCCAGCTCACCACCCCTAGCGGGACAAGAGACCCAGTACTTC.

The CDR3 is CASSLGQIYEQYF. DNA for the CDR3: TGTGCCAGCAGCTTAGGGCAGATATACGAGCAGTACTTC. This sequence joins TRBV11-2 and TRBJ2-7; D uncertain. The CDR3 spans 13 residues. V was cut by 1 base and J by 4 bases, with 8 bases left in between. The germline CDR1 and CDR2 sequences are SGHAT and FQNNGV.

The chain couples TRBV7-3 to TRBJ2-3; 13 nucleotides align to TRBD2. The length of the CDR3 is 16 residues. CDR1 SGHTA and CDR2 FQGTGA come from the germline V gene. V lost 5 bases and J lost 1; bases outside the gene matches: 3. CDR3 coding DNA: TGTGCCAGCAGCCTCGGACTAGCGGGGGGCACAGATACGCAGTATTTT. It encodes CASSLGLAGGTDTQYF. Combining the CDR3 with reference TRBV7-3 and TRBJ2-3 gives the whole variable domain GAGVSQTPSNKVTEKGKYVELRCDPISGHTALYWYRQSLGQGPEFLIYFQGTGAADDSGLPNDRFFAVRPEGSVSTLKIQRTERGDSAVYLCASSLGLAGGTDTQYFGPGTRLTVL.

The chain joins TRBV19 to TRBJ1-4, with 10 bases fitting TRBD1. Germline CDR1 reads LNHDA; CDR2 reads SQIVND (reference sequence). The CDR3 sequence is 19 residues long. V gave up 3 bases and J gave up 0 bases; unmatched junction bases: 10. The DNA of the CDR3 is TGTGCCAGTAGTATCCCCCGGACAGGGGGTTTTGCAACTAATGAAAAACTGTTTTTT. Encoded protein: CASSIPRTGGFATNEKLFF.

The chain recombines TRBV27 with TRBJ2-1; 11 nucleotides agree with TRBD2. In germline, CDR1 is MNHEY, CDR2 SMNVEV (reference sequence). The CDR3 covers 15 residues. The trim removed 7 bases at V and 4 bases at J, leaving 6 bases unmatched. This CDR3 is CASTPLAGGYNEQFF. CDR3 bases: TGTGCCAGCACCCCCCTAGCGGGAGGATACAATGAGCAGTTCTTC.

There are a few counts of this clone. The CDR3 DNA is TGCGCCAGCAGTGAGTACTCCGTCCTCAATGAGCAGTTCTTC. It yields the protein CASSEYSVLNEQFF. The chain uses TRBV10-1 and TRBJ2-1; no definite D call. Germline CDR1 WNHNN, CDR2 SYGVQD (reference sequence). The CDR3 loop spans 14 amino acids. Between the trimmed V and J ends, which lost 1 base and 6 bases, there was a span of 10 bases.

This clone was observed a few times. The gene calls are TRBV28 and TRBJ1-5; 9 bases fit TRBD1. This CDR3 is 15 amino acids long. The germline gives CDR1 MDHEN, CDR2 SYDVKM. The V gene end was trimmed by 4 bases and the J gene end by 6 bases; junction bases not matched to a gene: 7. The CDR3 is CASSSPGQGFQPQHF. The CDR3 DNA follows: TGTGCCAGCAGTTCTCCGGGACAGGGATTTCAGCCCCAGCATTTT.

This clone showed up just once. The V gene is TRBV7-2, the J gene TRBJ2-2; possibly TRBD2 for D (5 bases). The CDR3 sequence is 14 residues long. Trimming took 6 bases from V and 4 from J, leaving 12 bases between them. Germline CDR1 reads SGHTA; CDR2 reads FQGNSA. The CDR3 protein is CASSPSGFTGELFF. The DNA for the CDR3 is TGTGCCAGCAGTCCGTCGGGGTTCACCGGGGAGCTGTTTTTT. Using reference TRBV7-2 and TRBJ2-2 for the parts outside the CDR3, the full variable domain is GAGVSQSPSNKVTEKGKDVELRCDPISGHTALYWYRQSLGQGLEFLIYFQGNSAPDKSGLPSDRFSAERTGGSVSTLTIQRTQQEDSAVYLCASSPSGFTGELFFGEGSRLTVL.

This rearrangement joins TRBV5-6 to TRBJ2-1; 9 bases agree with TRBD1. Germline CDR1 and CDR2: SGHDT and YYEEEE. V shed 6 bases, J shed 4 bases, and the junction held 11 bases outside the gene matches. The CDR3 totals 16 residues. The CDR3 bases are TGTGCCAGCACCCCAACTATGGGACAGGGTTACAATGAGCAGTTCTTC. Its protein is CASTPTMGQGYNEQFF.

The rearrangement links TRBV2 to TRBJ2-3; 9 bases map to TRBD2. CDR3 length: 15 residues. CDR1 and CDR2 (germline): SNHLY, FYNNEI. Losses at the gene ends were 6 bases for V and 1 base for J; bases not matched to a gene: 5. This CDR3 reads CASSLIAGGTDTQYF. The CDR3 DNA sequence: TGTGCCAGCAGCCTAATAGCGGGGGGCACAGATACGCAGTATTTT.

The gene calls are TRBV30 and TRBJ2-1, with 7 bases aligning to TRBD1. The ends lost 4 bases at V and 4 bases at J; junction bases unmatched: 7. From germline, CDR1 is GTSNPN and CDR2 SVGIG (reference sequence). The CDR3 has 14 residues. The CDR3 region is CAWKQGKPYNEQFF. CDR3 nucleotide sequence: TGTGCCTGGAAACAGGGGAAGCCTTACAATGAGCAGTTCTTC.

The V call is TRBV10-3, the J call TRBJ2-7, with D perhaps matching TRBD1 (5 bases). Deletions cut 3 bases from V and 5 bases from J, with 17 bases between. The CDR3 is 15 amino acids. Germline V gene data show CDR1 as ENHRY and CDR2 as SYGVKD. DNA of the CDR3: TGTGCCATCAGTGAACCCGGCAGAGGCAGGGACGAGCAGTACTTC. Translation gives CAISEPGRGRDEQYF.

The rearrangement uses TRBV4-1 and TRBJ2-3, with D possibly TRBD2 on 7 matching bases. V dropped 3 bases and J dropped 2 bases, with 18 bases sitting between them. The CDR3 is made up of 17 amino acids. Germline V lookup: CDR1 MGHRA, CDR2 YSYEKL. In nucleotides, the CDR3 is TGCGCCAGCAGCCAGCAGGGGTCTAGCGGTTACACAGATACGCAGTATTTT. It codes for CASSQQGSSGYTDTQYF.

The rearrangement uses TRBV14 and TRBJ2-3; no reliable D call. Germline V gene data show CDR1 as SGHDN and CDR2 as FVKESK. This CDR3 contains 14 residues. V dropped 0 bases and J dropped 7 bases, with 11 bases sitting between them. The CDR3 coding sequence is TGTGCCAGCAGCCAAGATCTCAGATCGAATACGCAGTATTTT. It is translated as CASSQDLRSNTQYF.

This chain connects TRBV27 to TRBJ1-4; possible D gene TRBD1, 6 bases. The V and J ends lost 6 bases and 6 bases respectively, with 20 bases between them. The CDR3 covers 16 residues. Germline values: CDR1 MNHEY, CDR2 SMNVEV (reference sequence). The chain's CDR3 is CASRISGNRVDEKLFF. CDR3 bases: TGTGCCAGCAGAATCTCCGGGAACAGGGTAGATGAAAAACTGTTTTTT.

The chain uses TRBV28 and TRBJ2-7, with 9 positions matching TRBD2. The J segment lost 0 bases and the V segment lost 7 bases, leaving 1 base of the junction unmatched. CDR1 MDHEN and CDR2 SYDVKM come from the germline V gene. The CDR3 runs 13 residues. The CDR3 sequence is CASISGSSYEQYF. For the CDR3, the DNA is TGTGCCAGCATTAGCGGGAGCTCCTACGAGCAGTACTTC.